Described below is a single TCR beta chain sequence and its context. Its binding antigen is unknown. It has no much larger one-base neighbor in the sample; base qualities were not kept. TCR CDR3 regions were amplified from genomic DNA by multiplex PCR using the deep immunoSEQ assay. Extracted genomic DNA from each cell subset was spread evenly across all wells of several immunoSEQ 96-well plates, with each plate serving as a replicate. Each replicate PCR for sorted subsets received roughly 0.2 ug genomic DNA, equal to roughly 29,000 T cell genomes. The purified libraries were quantified using a Qubit 3.0 fluorometer, sized with a Bioanalyzer 2100, and then quantified again using the KAPA Library Quantification kit. Every immunoSEQ 96-well plate was sequenced on a dedicated single-read 150-cycle Illumina NextSeq 550 flow cell. The original pipeline was this. Because the immunoSEQ output held only junctional sequences and lacked quality scores, the filtering could not match the filtering applied to full-length reads. To assign V/J genes and CDR3, sequences were annotated against IMGT germline references using PyIR, a Python wrapper for IgBLAST v1.9. Any read was removed if the V/J assignment was weak (E-value above 1e-6), the CDR3 was missing, or the read contained stop codons, out-of-frame junctions, or ambiguous translated residues. V3J clonotypes were defined by identical inferred V gene, J gene, and CDR3 amino acid sequence. Percentage overlap between repertoires was calculated by dividing the number of shared unique clonotypes by the size of the smaller repertoire. Richness of each repertoire was evaluated using RTK rarefaction, the Chao1 estimator, and Recon v2.1 estimates of unobserved clonotypes. Generation probabilities for all TCRbeta clonotypes obtained by the gDNA method from a handful of donors were computed using OLGA. What TCRdb holds here is the immuneACCESS table cut down to in-frame rearrangements. Part of the clones is not present; checked against another copy, under half of the missing clones reflect an unresolved V gene, and the others are unexplained. V, J and clone size derive from that table, while D and trimming were established from the DNA sequence. The sample table records roughly 300,000 clones; around 86% of these occur just once. 15% to 20% of the sample belongs to the ten largest clones.

The data stem from a study of shared clonotypes between healthy human individuals (dated by TCRdb to the early 2020s). Some background on the complete study: The cohort comprised two women and a few men aged 18 to 49 years. For each donor, CD4 naive and CD4 memory were each given three plates, CD8 naive was given two plates, and CD8 memory was given one plate. The study deeply sequenced blood TCR repertoires of about five healthy adults to estimate repertoire size and the extent of clonotype sharing between individuals. Libraries were prepared and TCR repertoires were sequenced by different laboratories using diverse techniques, in order to increase sequencing depth and limit assay-specific biases. Each donor's leukapheresis produced roughly between roughly 0.85 and 9.5 billion PBMCs. Broad study findings and their caveats: Clonotypes shared by all four sorted-subset donors showed higher generation probabilities than non-shared clonotypes. Naive subsets generally had larger estimated clonotype richness than memory subsets did. Sharing across a handful of donors was observed for around 4.8% of naive CD4, 3% to 4% of naive CD8, 2% to 2.5% of memory CD4, and about 0.4% of memory CD8 clonotypes. Only blood was sampled, and tissue TCR repertoires likely differ from those in blood. The genetic and exposure-history diversity represented was limited by the small number of donors. Pairwise subsampling led to the expectation that sequencing depth would affect the degree of clonotype sharing among donors. Even with the large sequencing depth, rarefaction of the sorted-subset datasets indicated that sequencing was incomplete.

The donors were healthy, HIV-negative adults who had no recently reported acute infections or vaccinations. All donors were Caucasian adults living in Nashville, Tennessee, USA. CD8 memory samples combined magnetically selected CD45RO+ cells with CCR7-negative CD45RA+ effector memory (TemRA) cells. After blood collection by leukapheresis, PBMCs were isolated using Ficoll-Histopaque density gradient centrifugation and then cryopreserved in the vapor phase of liquid nitrogen. Analytical flow cytometry was used to check the purity and quantity of every magnetically sorted T cell population. Genomic DNA was isolated from every sorted fraction and measured by UV absorbance on a Nanodrop 2000c. The junction shows trimming of 4 bases on V and 3 bases on J, and the gene matches do not reach 9 bases of it. CDR1 and CDR2, looked up from the germline V gene, are SNHLY and FYNNEI. The CDR3 numbers 17 residues from cysteine through phenylalanine. Only the CDR3 DNA is retained, 51 bases long and in frame from the first base.

The sequenced sample was memory CD8+ T cells sorted from blood. Sample cell subset or site, as interpreted from the label and publication: CD45RO+ cells pooled with CCR7-negative TemRA cells. The TCR sequence derives from a man aged 18 to 30 in good health. The sequence is built from TRBV2 and TRBJ2-2, with TRBD2 identical over 9 junction bases. CDR3 loop: CASSGAGGEPYTGELFF. The sequenced DNA: TGTGCCAGCAGTGGGGCGGGAGGGGAACCCTACACCGGGGAGCTGTTTTTT.